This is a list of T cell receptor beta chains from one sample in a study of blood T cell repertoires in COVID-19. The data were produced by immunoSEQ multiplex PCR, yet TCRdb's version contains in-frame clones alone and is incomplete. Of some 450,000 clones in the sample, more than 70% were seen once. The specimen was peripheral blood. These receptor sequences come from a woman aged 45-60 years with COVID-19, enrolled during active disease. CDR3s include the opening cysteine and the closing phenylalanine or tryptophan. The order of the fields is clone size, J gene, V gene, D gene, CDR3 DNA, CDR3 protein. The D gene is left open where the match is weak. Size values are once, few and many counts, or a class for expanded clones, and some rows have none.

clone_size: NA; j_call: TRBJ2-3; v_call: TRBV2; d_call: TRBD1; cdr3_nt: TGTGCCAGCAGTGAGGCAGGGGGAACCACGAATACGCAGTATTTT; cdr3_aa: CASSEAGGTTNTQYF
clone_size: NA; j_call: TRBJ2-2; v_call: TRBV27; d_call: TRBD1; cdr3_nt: TGTGCCAGCAGTTGGACAGGGGACACCGGGGAGCTGTTTTTT; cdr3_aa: CASSWTGDTGELFF
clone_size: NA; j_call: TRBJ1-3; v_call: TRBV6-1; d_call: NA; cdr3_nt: TGTGCCAGCAGTGGAACAGGGTATATGGAGGGAAACACCATATATTTT; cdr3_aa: CASSGTGYMEGNTIYF
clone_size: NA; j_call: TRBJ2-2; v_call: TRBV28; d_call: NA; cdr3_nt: TGTGCCAGCAGTTTCTCGAGGGACATCACCGGGGAGCTGTTTTTT; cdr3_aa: CASSFSRDITGELFF
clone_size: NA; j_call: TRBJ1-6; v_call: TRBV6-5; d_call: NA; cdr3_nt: TGTGCCAGCAGCCGGACAGCAGATAATTCACCCCTCCACTTT; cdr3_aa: CASSRTADNSPLHF
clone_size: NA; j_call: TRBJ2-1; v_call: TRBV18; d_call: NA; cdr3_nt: TGTGCCAGCTCACCGCAGATTGACAATGAGCAGTTCTTC; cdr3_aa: CASSPQIDNEQFF
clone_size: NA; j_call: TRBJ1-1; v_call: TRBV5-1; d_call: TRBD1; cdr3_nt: TGCGCCAGCAGCAGAGAGGGGGCGGCTGAAGCTTTCTTT; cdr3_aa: CASSREGAAEAFF
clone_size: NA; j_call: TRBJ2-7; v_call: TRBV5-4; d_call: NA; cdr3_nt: TGTGCCAGCAGCTTGGCCTTGGGGGGAGCGGTGGAATACGAGCAGTACTTC; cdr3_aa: CASSLALGGAVEYEQYF
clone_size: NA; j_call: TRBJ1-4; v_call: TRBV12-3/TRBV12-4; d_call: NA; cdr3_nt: TGTGCCACCCGGCGGGTTAATGAAAAACTGTTTTTT; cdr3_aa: CATRRVNEKLFF
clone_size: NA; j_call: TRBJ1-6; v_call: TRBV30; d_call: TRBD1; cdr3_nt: TGTGCCTGGAGCCTCAGGGGGCGCGGATCACCCCTCCACTTT; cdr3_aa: CAWSLRGRGSPLHF
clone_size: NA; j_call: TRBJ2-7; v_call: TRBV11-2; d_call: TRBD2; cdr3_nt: TGTGCCAGCAGACCGGGACTAACATACTACGAGCAGTACTTC; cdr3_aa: CASRPGLTYYEQYF
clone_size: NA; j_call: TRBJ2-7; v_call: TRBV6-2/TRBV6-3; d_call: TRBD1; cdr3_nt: TGTGCCAGCAGTGGGGACAGGGGGCGCGTCTCCTACGAGCAGTACTTC; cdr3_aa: CASSGDRGRVSYEQYF
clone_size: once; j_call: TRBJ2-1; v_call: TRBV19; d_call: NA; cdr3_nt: TGTGCCAGTAGTAAGGGTTTCAGGGGCCTCTCCTACAATGAGCAGTTCTTC; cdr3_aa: CASSKGFRGLSYNEQFF
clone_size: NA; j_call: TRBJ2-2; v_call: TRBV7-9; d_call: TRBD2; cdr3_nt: TGTGCCAGTTCAAGGGGACTAGCTGGTGTGGCCGGGGAGCTGTTTTTT; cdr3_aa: CASSRGLAGVAGELFF
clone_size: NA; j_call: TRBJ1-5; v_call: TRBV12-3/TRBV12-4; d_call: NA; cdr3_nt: TGTGCCAGCACCATCGGGGGAGAGCCCCAGCATTTT; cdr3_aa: CASTIGGEPQHF
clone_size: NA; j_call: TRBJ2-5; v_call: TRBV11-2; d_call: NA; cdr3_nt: TGTGCCAGCAGCTTAATAGGGGCCCAAGGAGAGACCCAGTACTTC; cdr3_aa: CASSLIGAQGETQYF
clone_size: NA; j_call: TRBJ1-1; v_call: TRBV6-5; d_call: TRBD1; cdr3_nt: TGTGCCAGCAGTTACGTTAGTGAAGGGGGCGATCGGGCTTTCTTT; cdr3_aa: CASSYVSEGGDRAFF
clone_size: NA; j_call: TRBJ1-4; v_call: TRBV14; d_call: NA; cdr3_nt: TGTGCCAGCAGCCAAGATATGTTTGATGAAAAACTGTTTTTT; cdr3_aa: CASSQDMFDEKLFF
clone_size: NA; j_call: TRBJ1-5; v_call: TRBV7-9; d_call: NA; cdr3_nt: TGTGCCAGCAGCTTAGAGCTGCCCCAGCATTTT; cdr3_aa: CASSLELPQHF
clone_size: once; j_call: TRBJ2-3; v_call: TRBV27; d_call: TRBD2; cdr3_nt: TGTGCCAGCAGCCTTGGGACTAGCGGCACAGATACGCAGTATTTT; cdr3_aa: CASSLGTSGTDTQYF
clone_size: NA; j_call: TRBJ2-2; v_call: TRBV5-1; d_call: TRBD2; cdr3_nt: TGCGCCAGCAGCCAAAGGACTAGCGCCTACACCGGGGAGCTGTTTTTT; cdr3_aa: CASSQRTSAYTGELFF
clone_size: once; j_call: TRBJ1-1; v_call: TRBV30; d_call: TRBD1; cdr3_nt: TGTGCCCGCGATCAGGGGGACACTGAAGCTTTCTTT; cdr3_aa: CARDQGDTEAFF
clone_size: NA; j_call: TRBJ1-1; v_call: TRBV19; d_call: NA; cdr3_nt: TGTGCCAGTAGTAAGGGGACAAGTTCGATGAACACTGAAGCTTTCTTT; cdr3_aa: CASSKGTSSMNTEAFF
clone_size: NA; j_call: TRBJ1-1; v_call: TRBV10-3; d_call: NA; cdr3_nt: TGTGCCGGAACACCTCGGGGCACTGAAGCTTTCTTT; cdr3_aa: CAGTPRGTEAFF
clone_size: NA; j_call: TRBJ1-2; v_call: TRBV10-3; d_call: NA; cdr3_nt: TGTGCCATCAGTAACAACCCAGACTATGGCTACACCTTC; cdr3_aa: CAISNNPDYGYTF
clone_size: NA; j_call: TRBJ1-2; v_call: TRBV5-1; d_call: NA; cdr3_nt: TGCGCCAGCAGCTTCCCAGTGACTGATACTTCTAACTATGGCTACACCTTC; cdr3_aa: CASSFPVTDTSNYGYTF
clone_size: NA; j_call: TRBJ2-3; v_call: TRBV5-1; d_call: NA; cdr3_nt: TGCGCCAGCAGCTTGGTGTACAGGTACGCAGATACGCAGTATTTT; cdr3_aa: CASSLVYRYADTQYF
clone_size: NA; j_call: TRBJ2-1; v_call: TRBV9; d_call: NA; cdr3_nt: TGTGCCAGCAGCGTAGACCTCCGGGAGCAGTTCTTC; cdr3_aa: CASSVDLREQFF
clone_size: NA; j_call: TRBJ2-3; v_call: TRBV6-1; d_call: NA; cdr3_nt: TGTGCCAGCAGTGAAGGGCAGGGAACAGATACGCAGTATTTT; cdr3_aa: CASSEGQGTDTQYF
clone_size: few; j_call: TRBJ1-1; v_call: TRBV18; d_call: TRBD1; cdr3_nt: TGTGCCAGCTCACGCCCGGACAGGGCAATTGAAGCTTTCTTT; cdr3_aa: CASSRPDRAIEAFF
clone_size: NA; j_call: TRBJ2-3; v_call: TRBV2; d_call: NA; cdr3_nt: TGTGCCAGAGGGGCACCGGTTAGCACAGATACGCAGTATTTT; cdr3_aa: CARGAPVSTDTQYF
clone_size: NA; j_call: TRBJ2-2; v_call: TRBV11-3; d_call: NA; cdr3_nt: TGTGCCAGCAGCTTACGGGGAAGGAACACCGGGGAGCTGTTTTTT; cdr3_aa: CASSLRGRNTGELFF
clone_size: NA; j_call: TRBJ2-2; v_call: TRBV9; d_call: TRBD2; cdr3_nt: TGTGCCAGCACCCCGGCCGGGACTAGCTTCTCCGGGGAGCTGTTTTTT; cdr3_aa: CASTPAGTSFSGELFF
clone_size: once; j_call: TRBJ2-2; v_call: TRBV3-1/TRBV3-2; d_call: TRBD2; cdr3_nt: TGTGCCAGCAGCCAAGCCCGGGGGGCGAACACCGGGGAGCTGTTTTTT; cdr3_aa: CASSQARGANTGELFF
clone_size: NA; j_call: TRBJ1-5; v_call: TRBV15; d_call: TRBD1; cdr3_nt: TGTGCCACCAGCGGAGTGACAGGGCTTCAGCCCCAGCATTTT; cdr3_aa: CATSGVTGLQPQHF
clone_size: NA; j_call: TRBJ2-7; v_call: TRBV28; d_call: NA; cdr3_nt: TGTGCCAGCAGTTTGGGGCCGGAAATGGCTTACGAGCAGTACTTC; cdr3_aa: CASSLGPEMAYEQYF
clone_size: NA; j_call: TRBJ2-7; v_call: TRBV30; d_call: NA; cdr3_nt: TGTGCCTGGAGTGAGAAACAGGGTTTTCGGTTCGAGCAGTACTTC; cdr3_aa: CAWSEKQGFRFEQYF
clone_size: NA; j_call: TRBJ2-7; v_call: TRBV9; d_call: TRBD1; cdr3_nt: TGTGCCAGCAGCATCGAGGCGGACAGGGGCGACGAGCAGTACTTC; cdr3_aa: CASSIEADRGDEQYF
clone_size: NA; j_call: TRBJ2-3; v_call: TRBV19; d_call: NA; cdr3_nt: TGTGCCAGTAGCGGTTCCGGGGGTGGTGATACGCAGTATTTT; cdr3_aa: CASSGSGGGDTQYF
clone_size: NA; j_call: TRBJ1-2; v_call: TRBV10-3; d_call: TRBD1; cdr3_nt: TGTGCCATCAGTGAGGTCCAGGGGGAGGATGGCTACACCTTC; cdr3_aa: CAISEVQGEDGYTF
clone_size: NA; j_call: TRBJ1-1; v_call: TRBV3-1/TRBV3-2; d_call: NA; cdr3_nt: TGTGCCAGCAGGTCTGGACAGATGAACACTGAAGCTTTCTTT; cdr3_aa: CASRSGQMNTEAFF
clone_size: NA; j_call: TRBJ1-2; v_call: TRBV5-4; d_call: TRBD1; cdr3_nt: TGTGCCAGCAGCTACGACAGGGCAGAAACCTATGGCTACACCTTC; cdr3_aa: CASSYDRAETYGYTF
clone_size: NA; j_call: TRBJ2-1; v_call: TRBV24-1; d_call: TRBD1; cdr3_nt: TGTGCCACCAGTGACAACAGACAGGGCCGCAATGAGCAGTTCTTC; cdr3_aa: CATSDNRQGRNEQFF
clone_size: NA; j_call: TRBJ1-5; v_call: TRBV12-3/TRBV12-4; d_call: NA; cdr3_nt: TGTGCCAGCAGTTACGGGGTGGTTCAGCCCCAGCATTTT; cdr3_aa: CASSYGVVQPQHF
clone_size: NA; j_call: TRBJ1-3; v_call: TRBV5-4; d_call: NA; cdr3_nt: TGTGCCAGCAGCTTGGGGACTCCCTCTGGAAACACCATATATTTT; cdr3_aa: CASSLGTPSGNTIYF
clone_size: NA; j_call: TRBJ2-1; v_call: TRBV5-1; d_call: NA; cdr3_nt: TGCGCCAGCAGCTTGGCCAAGGGGGGGCCCATATTCAATGAGCAGTTCTTC; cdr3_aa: CASSLAKGGPIFNEQFF
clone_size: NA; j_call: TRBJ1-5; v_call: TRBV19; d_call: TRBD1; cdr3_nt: TGTGCCAGTAGTACCTCTATACGACAGGGGGATAGCAATCAGCCCCAGCATTTT; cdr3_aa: CASSTSIRQGDSNQPQHF
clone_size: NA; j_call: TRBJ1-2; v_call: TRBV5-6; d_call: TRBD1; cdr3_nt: TGTGCCAGCTCTCAAGTAGGGACAGGGGTTACCTATGGCTACACCTTC; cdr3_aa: CASSQVGTGVTYGYTF
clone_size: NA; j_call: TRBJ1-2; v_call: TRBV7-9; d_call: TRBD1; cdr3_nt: TGTGCCAGCAGCCTAGGACAGGACCTTGGGTATGGCTACACCTTC; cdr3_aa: CASSLGQDLGYGYTF
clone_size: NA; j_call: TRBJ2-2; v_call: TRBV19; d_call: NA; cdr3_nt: TGTGCCAGTAGTATCAGGGTTACCGGGGAGCTGTTTTTT; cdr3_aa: CASSIRVTGELFF
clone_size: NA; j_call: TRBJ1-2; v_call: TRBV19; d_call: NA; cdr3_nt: TGTGCCAGTAGTAAACAGAGCTATGGCTACACCTTC; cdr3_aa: CASSKQSYGYTF
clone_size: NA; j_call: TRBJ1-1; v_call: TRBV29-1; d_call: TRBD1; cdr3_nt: TGCAGCGCACAGGGGTACTCGAACACTGAAGCTTTCTTT; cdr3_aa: CSAQGYSNTEAFF
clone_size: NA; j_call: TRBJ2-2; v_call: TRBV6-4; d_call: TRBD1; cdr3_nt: TGTGCCAGCAGTGACCTGACAGGGGGCACCGGGGAGCTGTTTTTT; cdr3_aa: CASSDLTGGTGELFF
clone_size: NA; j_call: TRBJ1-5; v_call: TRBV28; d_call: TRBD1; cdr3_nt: TGTGCCGCAGGGGGCGGGAATCAGCCCCAGCATTTT; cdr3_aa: CAAGGGNQPQHF
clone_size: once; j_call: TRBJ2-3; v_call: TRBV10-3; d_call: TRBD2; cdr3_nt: TGTGCCATCAGTGAGCCCCCGGGACTAGGGGTGAATGTTGGTACGCAGTATTTT; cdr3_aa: CAISEPPGLGVNVGTQYF
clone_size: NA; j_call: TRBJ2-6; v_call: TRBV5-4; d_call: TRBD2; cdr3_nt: TGTGCCAGCAGTGGAGCGGGGCCATCTGGGGCCAACGTCCTGACTTTC; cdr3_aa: CASSGAGPSGANVLTF
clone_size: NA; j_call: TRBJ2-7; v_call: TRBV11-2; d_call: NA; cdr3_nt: TGTGCCAGTGGAAGTACGGTGGCGGGGCAGCCCTACGAGCAGTACTTC; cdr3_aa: CASGSTVAGQPYEQYF
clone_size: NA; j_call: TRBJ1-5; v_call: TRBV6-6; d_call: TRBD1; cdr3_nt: TGTGCCAGCAGTCCGACCGGGACAGGGGGCGTCCATAGCAATCAGCCCCAGCATTTT; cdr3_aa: CASSPTGTGGVHSNQPQHF
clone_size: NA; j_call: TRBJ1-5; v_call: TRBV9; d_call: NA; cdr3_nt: TGTGCCAGCAGCGTAGAGCCTGGAGCCCAGCATTTT; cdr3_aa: CASSVEPGAQHF
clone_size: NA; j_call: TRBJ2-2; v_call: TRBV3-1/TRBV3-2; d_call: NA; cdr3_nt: TGTGCCAGCAGCCAAGAGGGGACTCTAAACACCGGGGAGCTGTTTTTT; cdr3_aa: CASSQEGTLNTGELFF